The 13 T cell receptor beta chains given below trace back to one sample, sequenced in a study of blood T cells in healthy people across ages. Together with a sample-barcoded 5' primer, a J-beta primer mix was included in a second PCR lasting about 7 to 12 cycles. TCRdb processed the 5' RACE reads anew with MiXCR; each CDR3 protein has one entry. The table shows 1,500,000 or so distinct CDR3 sequences, with around 40% occurring only once. Sample: blood. The receptors stem from a woman aged 18-35 years in good health.

Points on this clonotype: The junction does not match germline at one end; this may be a read error. The chain combines TRBV6-2 or TRBV6-3 with TRBJ1-2; D is unclear. The CDR3 is 11 amino acids. Germline V gene sequence: CDR1 MNHEY, CDR2 SVGEGT. The CDR3 DNA reads TGTGCCAGCAGCCACTTGGCGGGCTGCACCTTC. It encodes CASSHLAGCTF.

The chain carries TRBV4-3 and TRBJ2-5, with D possibly being TRBD1 (7 bases). CDR1 is LGHNA, CDR2 YSLEER, per germline. V was shortened by 4 bases and J by 6 bases, with 15 bases between the two germline ends. The CDR3 covers 14 residues. The CDR3 sequence is CASSPGGSIKTQYF. In DNA form, the CDR3 reads TGCGCCAGCAGCCCAGGGGGGTCAATCAAGACCCAGTACTTC.

The chain combines TRBV6-1 with TRBJ2-4, with 8 bases matching TRBD2. The tail of the sequence fits TRBJ2-7 better, so the J call may be wrong. CDR3 length: 16 amino acids. Germline V lookup: CDR1 MNHNS, CDR2 SASEGT. The CDR3 DNA sequence: TGTGCCAGCAGTGAAGGTGCGGGGGGTACGTCTAACGAGCAGTACTTC. As protein: CASSEGAGGTSNEQYF.

The V call is TRBV10-3, the J call TRBJ2-5; D remains ambiguous. V was shortened by 5 bases and J by 11 bases, with 21 bases between the two germline ends. From germline, CDR1 is ENHRY and CDR2 SYGVKD. The CDR3 has 14 amino acids. DNA for the CDR3: TGTGCCATCAGTCCCTCCTCGGGCTACAATGAGCAGTACTTC. It specifies CAISPSSGYNEQYF.

This clonotype came up a few times. This chain links TRBV6-1 with TRBJ1-6, with D possibly matching TRBD1 (5 bases). Trimming removed 4 bases from V and 8 bases from J, with 9 bases in between. CDR3 size: 13 residues. Germline CDR1 reads MNHNS; CDR2 reads SASEGT. The CDR3, as DNA: TGTGCCAGCAGTGGGCAGGGCTATTCACCCCTCCACTTT. Its translation: CASSGQGYSPLHF.

V and J are TRBV27 and TRBJ2-3; D is undetermined. This CDR3 spans 15 amino acids. The germline CDR1 and CDR2 sequences are MNHEY and SMNVEV (reference sequence). The ends were cut back, 3 bases at V and 4 bases at J, with 14 bases in the middle. The DNA for the CDR3 is TGTGCCAGCAGTTTCCTGGCAAACGTTGCAGATACGCAGTATTTT. Amino acid sequence: CASSFLANVADTQYF.

The rearrangement links TRBV7-2 to TRBJ2-1; the match to TRBD1 covers 8 bases. The CDR3 has 13 amino acids. V gave up 7 bases and J gave up 3 bases; unmatched junction bases: 2. Germline CDR1 and CDR2: SGHTA and FQGNSA. The CDR3 nucleotides read TGTGCCAGCACAGGGGGCTACTACAATGAGCAGTTCTTC. Translated, it gives CASTGGYYNEQFF.

The chain carries TRBV7-2 and TRBJ2-2, with 7 bases lining up with TRBD2. Unmatched junction bases numbered 4, after V lost 0 bases and J lost 6 bases. The CDR3 has 15 amino acids. CDR1 and CDR2 (germline): SGHTA, FQGNSA. DNA for the CDR3: TGTGCCAGCAGCTTAGCGGGAGGGCCCTCCGGGGAGCTGTTTTTT. It yields the protein CASSLAGGPSGELFF. The complete variable domain, with remaining parts taken from reference TRBV7-2 and TRBJ2-2, reads GAGVSQSPSNKVTEKGKDVELRCDPISGHTALYWYRQSLGQGLEFLIYFQGNSAPDKSGLPSDRFSAERTGGSVSTLTIQRTQQEDSAVYLCASSLAGGPSGELFFGEGSRLTVL.

The chain is built from TRBV5-1 and TRBJ2-1; D might be TRBD1 or TRBD2, each matching 6 bases. V lost 4 bases and J lost 7, with 24 bases in between. Germline values: CDR1 SGHRS, CDR2 YFSETQ. The CDR3 is made up of 17 amino acids. The CDR3 spells CASSLGKGGKERNEQFF. The CDR3 coding sequence is TGCGCCAGCAGCCTGGGGAAGGGGGGAAAGGAGAGGAATGAGCAGTTCTTC.

This clonotype was detected a few times. The chain has TRBV6-5 and TRBJ2-7; 7 bases line up with TRBD1. The germline gives CDR1 MNHEY, CDR2 SVGAGI. Trimming removed 6 bases from V and 5 bases from J; junction bases left unmatched: 13. CDR3 length: 15 amino acids. CDR3 sequence (DNA): TGTGCCAGCAGCCGGAAGAGACAGGGTTGGAACGAGCAGTACTTC. Protein sequence: CASSRKRQGWNEQYF.

The rearrangement links TRBV7-9 to TRBJ2-1, with D unresolved. The germline V gene has CDR1 SEHNR and CDR2 FQNEAQ (reference sequence). Trimming removed 1 base at V and 8 bases at J, with 12 bases between. The CDR3 runs 14 residues. The CDR3 sequence: CASSLGRARHEQFF. The CDR3 DNA sequence: TGTGCCAGCAGCTTAGGAAGGGCCCGGCATGAGCAGTTCTTC.

This clonotype was observed a few times. The chain recombines TRBV9 with TRBJ1-6, with a possible D match to TRBD1 (6 bases). The germline CDR1 and CDR2 sequences are SGDLS and YYNGEE. The V gene lost 1 base and the J gene lost 10 bases, with 12 bases spanning the gap. The CDR3 is made up of 14 amino acids. CDR3 protein: CASSVNEGDSPLHF. CDR3 DNA sequence: TGTGCCAGCAGCGTAAACGAGGGGGACTCACCCCTCCACTTT.

The rearrangement links TRBV11-1 to TRBJ1-2, with D perhaps TRBD1 (5 bases). The V gene's germline CDR1 is SGHAT and CDR2 FQDESV (reference sequence). Trimming stripped 6 bases from V and 5 bases from J, with 19 bases between. CDR3 length: 15 amino acids. The CDR3 nucleotides read TGTGCCAGCAGGGGACCGGGCCCCGCGGCGTATGGCTACACCTTC. It is translated as CASRGPGPAAYGYTF.